Below, one T cell receptor (beta chain) is given with its context. Authors' methods: Reference gene primer amplification in the assay estimated nucleated cell counts. TCRdb keeps only in-frame clones here, not all; method: immunoSEQ multiplex PCR. V and J calls and clone size follow that table, whereas D and trimming were derived from the DNA. This table has about 150,000 clones, more than 75% appearing once. These data are taken from a study of blood T cell repertoires in COVID-19. For the study at large: Nucleic acid was either cDNA or gDNA, and it came from T cells, B-cell-depleted T cells, or PBMCs.

CDR3 length: 14 residues. The V end was cut by 6 bases, the J end by 0 bases, with 11 bases between. CDR1 and CDR2 (germline): MNHEY, SVGAGI. The V and J genes are TRBV6-5 and TRBJ2-5; D not resolved. The clonotype comes from a woman aged 45-60 years with active or convalescent COVID-19. Sequencing input: peripheral blood. The CDR3 DNA is TGTGCCAGCAGGGCAGGCTTAAACCAAGAGACCCAGTACTTC. Its translation is CASRAGLNQETQYF.